The 18 T cell receptor beta chains in this list originate from one sample, sequenced in a study of CXCR3-negative and CXCR3-positive naive CD8 T cells. Study-wide findings and caveats: In CXCR3-positive naive cells, the TRB CDR3s were more hydrophobic than in CXCR3-negative naive cells.

Which antigens these TCRs recognize remains unknown. TRB cDNA libraries were made by UMI-labeled 5' RACE. TCRdb reprocessed the 5' RACE reads; each CDR3 protein has one entry and no DNA is given. The table lists approximately 4,600 distinct CDR3 sequences, with approximately 2.5% in the top ten. The sample taken for sequencing was naive CXCR3+ CD8+ T cells from blood. Documented subset: CD45RO-CCR7+CD27+CD95- naive CD8+ T cells expressing CXCR3 (TNR3+). These receptor sequences come from a human donor in good health. Some clones in this sample may be carry-over from other donors' samples.

This clonotype is identified as medium-sized (0.01 to 0.1%) from frequency. V is TRBV29-1 and J is TRBJ2-7; TCRdb's D gene call, TRBD1, goes unchecked for lack of DNA. The CDR3 consists of 12 residues. Germline V gene lookup returns CDR1 SQVTM and CDR2 ANQGSEA. The CDR3 loop is CSGTGDSYEQYF.

Frequency places this clonotype as medium-sized. This chain's CDR3 is CASSATGGSGNTIYF. This chain joins TRBV9 and TRBJ1-3; without DNA, the TCRdb call of TRBD1 cannot be checked. The CDR3 has 15 residues. CDR1 and CDR2 (germline): SGDLS, YYNGEE.

The V and J genes are TRBV20-1 and TRBJ2-7; lacking DNA, the TRBD2 call made by TCRdb goes unchecked. Per the germline V gene, CDR1 is DFQATT and CDR2 is SNEGSKA (reference sequence). The CDR3 consists of 15 residues. The CDR3 protein is CSAPAPAGGAYEQYF.

This clonotype is medium-sized by frequency. The chain uses TRBV7-2 and TRBJ2-5. This CDR3 has 14 residues. CDR1 is SGHTA and CDR2 is FQGNSA in the germline V gene. The CDR3: CASSSGRRKETQYF.

The gene calls are TRBV6-5 and TRBJ1-1; absent DNA, TCRdb's TRBD1 call cannot be checked. The CDR3 is made up of 12 amino acids. Germline-derived CDR1 and CDR2 are MNHEY and SVGAGI. The CDR3 is CASSYGDRQAFF.

The chain uses TRBV9 and TRBJ2-5; the TCRdb call, TRBD1, lacks DNA for checking. The CDR3 spans 15 residues. Per the germline V gene, CDR1 is SGDLS and CDR2 is YYNGEE. This CDR3 reads CASSDPGHRQETQYF.

The chain couples TRBV5-1 to TRBJ2-3; as DNA is missing, the TRBD1 call by TCRdb cannot be tested. The germline gives CDR1 SGHRS, CDR2 YFSETQ. CDR3 length equals 18 residues. CDR3 sequence: CASSLDERELSYTDTQYF.

The gene calls are TRBV10-3 and TRBJ2-7; the TCRdb D gene call, TRBD2, has no DNA to confirm it. CDR3 size: 17 residues. Germline loops: CDR1 ENHRY, CDR2 SYGVKD. The CDR3 here is CAISESPSGGQTYEQYF.

Frequency places this clonotype as medium-sized. The chain's CDR3 is CASSPKGQPSSGANVLTF. This chain uses TRBV7-2 with TRBJ2-6; as DNA is missing, the TRBD1 call by TCRdb cannot be tested. The CDR3 runs 18 residues. Germline CDR1 is SGHTA and CDR2 is FQGNSA.

The V and J genes are TRBV2 and TRBJ2-7; TCRdb's D call, TRBD2, is unchecked because there is no DNA. Germline V gene data show CDR1 as SNHLY and CDR2 as FYNNEI. This CDR3 is 14 amino acids long. CDR3 sequence: CASSEVATHYEQYF.

The V and J genes are TRBV29-1 and TRBJ2-7; TCRdb designates TRBD1, a call that cannot be tested without DNA. Looked up from germline, CDR1 is SQVTM and CDR2 is ANQGSEA. The CDR3 runs 13 residues. The CDR3 sequence: CSAGQGSVYEQYF.

V gene TRBV5-4 combines with J gene TRBJ2-1; no DNA is available, so the TRBD2 call from TCRdb remains unchecked. There are 15 residues in the CDR3. Germline CDR1 reads SGHNT; CDR2 reads YYREEE (reference sequence). The CDR3 is CASSQGTSAYNEQFF. Full variable domain (remainder filled in from reference TRBV5-4 and TRBJ2-1): ETGVTQSPTHLIKTRGQQVTLRCSSQSGHNTVSWYQQALGQGPQFIFQYYREEENGRGNFPPRFSGLQFPNYSSELNVNALELDDSALYLCASSQGTSAYNEQFFGPGTRLTVL.

The chain uses TRBV28 and TRBJ2-7; TCRdb outputs TRBD2, but without DNA this stays unchecked. The CDR3 has 21 residues. Germline V gene sequence: CDR1 MDHEN, CDR2 SYDVKM. CDR3 protein: CASSPPSLGVLAGLGDYEQYF.

This chain uses TRBV29-1 with TRBJ2-1; TCRdb names TRBD1, which stays unverified in the absence of DNA. The germline gives CDR1 SQVTM, CDR2 ANQGSEA. This CDR3 region has 13 residues. The CDR3 region is CSTIGDRTNEQFF.

This clonotype counts as medium-sized (0.01 to 0.1%) by frequency. The chain has TRBV20-1 and TRBJ2-1; TCRdb reports TRBD2, a call that lacks DNA to check it against. Germline values: CDR1 DFQATT, CDR2 SNEGSKA (reference sequence). The CDR3 contains 14 residues. This chain's CDR3 is CSASRRRDGNEQFF.

The chain is built from TRBV21-1 and TRBJ2-5; the TCRdb call, TRBD2, lacks DNA for checking. TRBV21-1 is designated a pseudogene. There are 16 residues in the CDR3. CDR3 protein: CASSGRTSGRWETQYF.

This chain connects TRBV25-1 to TRBJ2-3; absent DNA, TCRdb's TRBD2 call cannot be checked. The CDR3 spans 18 residues. Germline-derived CDR1 and CDR2 are MGHDK and SYGVNS. The CDR3 spells CASRGLAGGRGSTDTQYF.

The chain uses TRBV29-1 and TRBJ2-1; TCRdb designates TRBD1, a call that cannot be tested without DNA. Germline CDR1 is SQVTM and CDR2 is ANQGSEA. The CDR3 length is 14 residues. The CDR3: CSAGGARRYNEQFF.